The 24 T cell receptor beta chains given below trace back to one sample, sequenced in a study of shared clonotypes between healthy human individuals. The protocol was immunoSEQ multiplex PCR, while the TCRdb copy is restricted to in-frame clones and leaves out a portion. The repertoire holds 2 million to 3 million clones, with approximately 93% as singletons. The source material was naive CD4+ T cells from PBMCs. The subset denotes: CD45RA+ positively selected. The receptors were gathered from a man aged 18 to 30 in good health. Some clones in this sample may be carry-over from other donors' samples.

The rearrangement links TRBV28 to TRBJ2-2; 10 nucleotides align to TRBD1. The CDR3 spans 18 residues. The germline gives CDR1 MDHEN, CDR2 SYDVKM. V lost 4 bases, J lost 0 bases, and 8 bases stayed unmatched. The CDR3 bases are TGTGCCAGCAGTTCGTGGGACAGGGGAAGATCGAACACCGGGGAGCTGTTTTTT. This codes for CASSSWDRGRSNTGELFF.

CDR3 in DNA: TGTGCCAGCAGCTTGGGAGGGGCCGCACCGGCCCAGCATTTT. Amino acid sequence: CASSLGGAAPAQHF. V and J are TRBV5-5 and TRBJ1-5; a possible D gene is TRBD1 (5 bases). Trimming cost V 0 bases and J 11 bases, with 15 bases left between them. The CDR3 is 14 amino acids. Germline loops: CDR1 SGHKS, CDR2 YYEKEE (reference sequence).

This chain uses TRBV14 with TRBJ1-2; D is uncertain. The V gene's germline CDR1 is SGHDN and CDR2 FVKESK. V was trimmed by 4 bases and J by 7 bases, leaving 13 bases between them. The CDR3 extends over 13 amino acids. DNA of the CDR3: TGTGCCAGCAGCCCGGACTTAAGGCTTGGCTACACCTTC. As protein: CASSPDLRLGYTF.

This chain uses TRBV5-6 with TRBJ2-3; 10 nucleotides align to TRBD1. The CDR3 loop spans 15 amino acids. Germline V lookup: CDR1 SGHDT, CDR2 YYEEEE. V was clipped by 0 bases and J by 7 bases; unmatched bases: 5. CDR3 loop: CASSLGGQGFHTQYF. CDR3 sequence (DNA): TGTGCCAGCAGCTTGGGGGGACAGGGGTTTCATACGCAGTATTTT.

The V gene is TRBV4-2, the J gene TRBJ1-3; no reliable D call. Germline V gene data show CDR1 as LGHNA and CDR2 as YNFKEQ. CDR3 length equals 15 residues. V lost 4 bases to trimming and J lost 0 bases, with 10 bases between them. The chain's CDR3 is CASSLGLSSGNTIYF. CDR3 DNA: TGTGCCAGCAGCCTTGGACTGAGCTCTGGAAACACCATATATTTT.

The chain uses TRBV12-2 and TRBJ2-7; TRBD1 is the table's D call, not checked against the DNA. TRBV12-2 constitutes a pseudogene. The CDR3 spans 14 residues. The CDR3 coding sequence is TGTGCAAGTCGCACCCGGATGGGGCCCTACGAGCAGTACTTC. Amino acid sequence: CASRTRMGPYEQYF.

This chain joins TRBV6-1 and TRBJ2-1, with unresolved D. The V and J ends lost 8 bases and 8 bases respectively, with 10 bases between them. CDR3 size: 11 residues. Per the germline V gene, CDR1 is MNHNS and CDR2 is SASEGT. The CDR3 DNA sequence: TGTGCCAGCCGTGGCGAGCATGAGCAGTTCTTC. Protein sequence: CASRGEHEQFF.

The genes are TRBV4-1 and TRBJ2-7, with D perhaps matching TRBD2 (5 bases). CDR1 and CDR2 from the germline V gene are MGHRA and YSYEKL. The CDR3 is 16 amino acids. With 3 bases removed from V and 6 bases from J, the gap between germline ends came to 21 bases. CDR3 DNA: TGCGCCAGCAGCCAGGTCACTAGGGCCCTGGGGAGCGAGCAGTACTTC. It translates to CASSQVTRALGSEQYF.

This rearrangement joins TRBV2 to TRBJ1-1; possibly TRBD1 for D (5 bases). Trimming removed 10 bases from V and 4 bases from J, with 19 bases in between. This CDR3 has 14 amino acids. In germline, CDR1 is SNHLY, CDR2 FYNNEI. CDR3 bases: TGTGCCACCGACCTAGGCAGGGCGAGCACTGAAGCTTTCTTT. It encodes CATDLGRASTEAFF.

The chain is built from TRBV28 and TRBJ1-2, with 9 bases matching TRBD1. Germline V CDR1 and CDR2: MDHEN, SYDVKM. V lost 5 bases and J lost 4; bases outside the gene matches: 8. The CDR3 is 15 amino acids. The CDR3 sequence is CASSPGGQGFYGYTF. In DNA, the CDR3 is TGTGCCAGCAGTCCGGGGGGACAGGGATTCTATGGCTACACCTTC.

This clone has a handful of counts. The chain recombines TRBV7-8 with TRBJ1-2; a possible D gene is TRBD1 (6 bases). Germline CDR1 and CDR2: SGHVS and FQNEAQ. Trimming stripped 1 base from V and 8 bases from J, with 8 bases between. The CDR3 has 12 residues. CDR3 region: CASSLGGGGYTF. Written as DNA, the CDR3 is TGTGCCAGCAGCTTAGGCGGGGGCGGCTACACCTTC.

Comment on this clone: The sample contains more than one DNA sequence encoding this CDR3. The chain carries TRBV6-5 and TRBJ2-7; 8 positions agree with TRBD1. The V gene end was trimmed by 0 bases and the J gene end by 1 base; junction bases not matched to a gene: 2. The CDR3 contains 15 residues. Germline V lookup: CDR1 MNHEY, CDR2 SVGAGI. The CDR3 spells CASSYSGTGSYEQYF. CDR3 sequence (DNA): TGTGCCAGCAGTTACTCCGGGACAGGTTCCTACGAGCAGTACTTC.

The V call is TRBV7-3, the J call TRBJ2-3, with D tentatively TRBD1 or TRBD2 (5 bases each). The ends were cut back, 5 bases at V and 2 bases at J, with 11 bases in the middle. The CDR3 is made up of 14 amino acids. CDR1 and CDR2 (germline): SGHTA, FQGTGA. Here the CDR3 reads CASSRGANTDTQYF. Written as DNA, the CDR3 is TGTGCCAGCAGCCGAGGGGCCAACACAGATACGCAGTATTTT.

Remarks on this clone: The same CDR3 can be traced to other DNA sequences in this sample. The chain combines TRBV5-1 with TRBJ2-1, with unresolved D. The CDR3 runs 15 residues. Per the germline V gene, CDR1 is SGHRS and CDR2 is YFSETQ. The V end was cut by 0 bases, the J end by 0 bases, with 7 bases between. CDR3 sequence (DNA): TGCGCCAGCAGCTTGGATCATAGCTCCTACAATGAGCAGTTCTTC. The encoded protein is CASSLDHSSYNEQFF.

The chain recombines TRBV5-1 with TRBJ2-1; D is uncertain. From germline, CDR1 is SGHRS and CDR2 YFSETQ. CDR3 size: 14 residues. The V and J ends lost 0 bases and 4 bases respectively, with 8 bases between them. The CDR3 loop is CASSLASHYNEQFF. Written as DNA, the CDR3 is TGCGCCAGCAGCTTGGCCTCGCATTACAATGAGCAGTTCTTC.

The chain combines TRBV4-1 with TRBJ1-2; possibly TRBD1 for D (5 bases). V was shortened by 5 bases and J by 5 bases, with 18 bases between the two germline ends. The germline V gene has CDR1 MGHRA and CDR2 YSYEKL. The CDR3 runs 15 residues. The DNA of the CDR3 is TGCGCCAGCAGCGGGGGAGGCCGGGTCTCGTATGGCTACACCTTC. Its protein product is CASSGGGRVSYGYTF.

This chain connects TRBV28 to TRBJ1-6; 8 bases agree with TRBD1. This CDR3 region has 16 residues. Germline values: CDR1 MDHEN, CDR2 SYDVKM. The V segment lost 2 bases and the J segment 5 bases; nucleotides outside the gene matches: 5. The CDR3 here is CASSLGTGRDNSPLHF. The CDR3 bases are TGTGCCAGCAGTTTAGGGACAGGACGGGATAATTCACCCCTCCACTTT.

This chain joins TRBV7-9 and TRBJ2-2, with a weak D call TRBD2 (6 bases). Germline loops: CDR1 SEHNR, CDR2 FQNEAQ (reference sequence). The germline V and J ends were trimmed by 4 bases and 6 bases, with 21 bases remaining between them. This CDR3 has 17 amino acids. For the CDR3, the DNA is TGTGCCAGCAGCTCAACCGGGAGAAAAAAAGGACCCGGGGAGCTGTTTTTT. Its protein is CASSSTGRKKGPGELFF.

DNA of the CDR3: TGCGCCAGCAGCCAAGAAGCGGGGAGTACTGAAGCTTTCTTT. Its protein product is CASSQEAGSTEAFF. The chain uses TRBV4-3 and TRBJ1-1, with D unresolved. Trimming left V 0 bases short and J 5 bases short, with 10 bases between. The CDR3 loop spans 14 amino acids. Per the germline V gene, CDR1 is LGHNA and CDR2 is YSLEER.

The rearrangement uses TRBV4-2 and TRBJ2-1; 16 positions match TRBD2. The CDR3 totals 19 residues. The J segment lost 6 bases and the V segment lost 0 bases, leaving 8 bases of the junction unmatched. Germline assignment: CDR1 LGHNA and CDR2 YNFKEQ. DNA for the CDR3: TGTGCCAGCAGCCAAGACACCGGGACTAGCGGGAGGGCACTCAATGAGCAGTTCTTC. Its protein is CASSQDTGTSGRALNEQFF.

CDR3 bases: TGTGCCAGCAGCCCACACCGGGGGCGGCCCACAGATACGCAGTATTTT. Encoded protein: CASSPHRGRPTDTQYF. The J gene is TRBJ2-3, the V gene TRBV28; D might be TRBD1 or TRBD2, each matching 6 bases. This CDR3 has 16 amino acids. The germline V and J ends were trimmed by 6 bases and 2 bases, with 18 bases remaining between them. CDR1 and CDR2 (germline): MDHEN, SYDVKM.

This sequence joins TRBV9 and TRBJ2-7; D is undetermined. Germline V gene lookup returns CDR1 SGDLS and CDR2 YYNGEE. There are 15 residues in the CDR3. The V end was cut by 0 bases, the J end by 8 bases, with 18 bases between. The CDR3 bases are TGTGCCAGCAGCGTAGACGGCCGTGAAGGTACGAAGCAGTACTTC. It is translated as CASSVDGREGTKQYF.

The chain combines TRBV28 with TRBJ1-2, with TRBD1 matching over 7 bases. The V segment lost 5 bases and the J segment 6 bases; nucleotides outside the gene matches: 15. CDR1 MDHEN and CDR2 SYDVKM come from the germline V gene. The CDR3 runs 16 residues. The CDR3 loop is CASSKQQGYRGNGYTF. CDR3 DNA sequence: TGTGCCAGCAGTAAACAACAGGGGTACCGGGGGAATGGCTACACCTTC.

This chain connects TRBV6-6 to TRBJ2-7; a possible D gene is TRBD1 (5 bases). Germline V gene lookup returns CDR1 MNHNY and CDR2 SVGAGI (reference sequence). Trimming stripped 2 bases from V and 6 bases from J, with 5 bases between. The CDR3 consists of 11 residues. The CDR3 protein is CASSYRGEQYF. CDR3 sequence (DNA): TGTGCCAGCAGTTACAGGGGCGAGCAGTACTTC.